These 21 T cell receptor beta chains originate from one sample sequenced in a study of CD8 T cells in ankylosing spondylitis. Study findings and constraints: Under 10 highly homologous variants formed a TCR beta motif that appeared characteristic of ankylosing spondylitis blood.

MiXCR was run by TCRdb on the 5' RACE reads, yielding one entry per CDR3 protein. The repertoire has about 510,000 distinct CDR3 sequences, roughly 5.2% of them found once; the top ten carry around 3.5%. No cognate antigen is known for these TCRs. The sample was blood, either unsorted or a sorted T cell fraction (not recorded which). Source of these receptors: a male donor with ankylosing spondylitis.

Ten or more counts support this clonotype. An end of the junction differs from the germline gene, which may be a read error. The rearrangement uses TRBV7-7 and TRBJ2-1; D call uncertain. The CDR3 is 13 residues long. Per germline, CDR1 SSHAT and CDR2 FNYEAQ (reference sequence). The CDR3 here is CASSPGGYNEQFF. CDR3 DNA sequence: TGTGCTAGCAGCCCGGGCGGCTACAATGAGCAGTTCTTC.

This chain joins TRBV28 and TRBJ1-5; D is unclear. This CDR3 comprises 17 residues. Looked up from germline, CDR1 is MDHEN and CDR2 is SYDVKM. The V gene lost 3 bases and the J gene lost 0 bases, with 15 bases spanning the gap. CDR3: CASSLRDLLYSNQPQHF. The CDR3, as DNA: TGTGCCAGCAGTTTGAGAGATCTCCTATATAGCAATCAGCCCCAGCATTTT.

The chain is built from TRBV19 and TRBJ2-3; D may be TRBD2 (7 bases). The CDR3 is made up of 13 amino acids. CDR1 is LNHDA and CDR2 is SQIVND in the germline V gene (reference sequence). Trimming shortened V by 3 bases and J by 9 bases, and 13 bases separated the two germline ends. The CDR3 DNA reads as TGTGCCAGTAGTATTCCAGAGGGGGGGACGCAGTATTTT. Protein: CASSIPEGGTQYF.

This clonotype was seen ten or more times. This rearrangement joins TRBV28 to TRBJ1-1, with a tentative D call TRBD1 (6 bases). Germline V gene sequence: CDR1 MDHEN, CDR2 SYDVKM. This CDR3 comprises 16 residues. V lost 5 bases to trimming and J lost 0 bases, with 16 bases between them. The chain's CDR3 is CASSAGDTWVNTEAFF. The CDR3 DNA is TGTGCCAGCAGTGCGGGGGACACTTGGGTGAACACTGAAGCTTTCTTT.

This clonotype has a count of ten or more. V gene TRBV21-1 combines with J gene TRBJ2-1; the table names TRBD1, a call not compared with the DNA. TRBV21-1 is flagged as a pseudogene. This CDR3 comprises 10 residues. Here the CDR3 DNA reads TGTGCCTCCCCGTCCCATGAGCAGTTCTTC. Its protein product is CASPSHEQFF.

This clonotype was observed at least ten times. The chain uses TRBV29-1 and TRBJ2-7; D might be TRBD1 (7 bases). The V gene lost 1 base and the J gene lost 2 bases, with 12 bases spanning the gap. The CDR3 consists of 14 residues. Germline V gene sequence: CDR1 SQVTM, CDR2 ANQGSEA. Here the CDR3 DNA reads TGCAGCGTTGAAGGACAGGGAGGAACCTACGAGCAGTACTTC. Translation gives CSVEGQGGTYEQYF.

This sequence joins TRBV7-2 and TRBJ2-3; a possible D gene is TRBD2 (7 bases). Germline V gives CDR1 SGHTA, CDR2 FQGNSA. The length of the CDR3 is 17 residues. V was pared by 5 bases and J by 2 bases, with 20 bases between. CDR3 residues: CASSPGVGGGITDTQYF. CDR3 nucleotide sequence: TGTGCCAGCAGCCCAGGGGTGGGGGGGGGCATCACAGATACGCAGTATTTT.

This clonotype has a count of ten or more. The gene calls are TRBV4-3 and TRBJ1-5; D perhaps matches TRBD1 (6 bases). CDR1 is LGHNA and CDR2 is YSLEER in the germline V gene. This CDR3 has 15 residues. With 1 base removed from V and 2 bases from J, the gap between germline ends came to 9 bases. The CDR3 sequence is CASSQVAGGNQPQHF. The CDR3 DNA is TGCGCCAGCAGCCAAGTGGCAGGGGGCAATCAGCCCCAGCATTTT.

This clonotype was picked up many times. The V and J genes are TRBV18 and TRBJ1-2; D is uncertain. V lost 0 bases and J lost 10, with 18 bases in between. CDR1 is KGHSH and CDR2 is LQKENI in the germline V gene. This CDR3 is built from 15 residues. The CDR3, as DNA: TGTGCCAGCTCACCACCAAACCCGTTTAGGACCTCCTACACCTTC. This gives the protein CASSPPNPFRTSYTF.

This clonotype was counted many times. The CDR3 DNA reads TGCAGTGCTAGATATACTGAAGCTTTCTTT. This codes for CSARYTEAFF. The genes are TRBV20-1 and TRBJ1-1, with D unclear. This CDR3 has 10 residues. The ends were cut back, 2 bases at V and 5 bases at J, with 3 bases in the middle. Germline CDR1 and CDR2: DFQATT and SNEGSKA (reference sequence).

The table lists this clonotype with many counts. The V gene is TRBV28, the J gene TRBJ1-6, with D perhaps TRBD1 (5 bases). V dropped 5 bases and J dropped 9 bases, with 11 bases sitting between them. Germline V CDR1 and CDR2: MDHEN, SYDVKM. The CDR3 has 13 amino acids. As DNA, the CDR3 is TGTGCCAGCAGTGGTTACAGGAGTTCACCCCTCCACTTT. It specifies CASSGYRSSPLHF.

At least ten counts were recorded for this clonotype. CDR3 amino acids: CSAGTSGGGFSAQYF. The CDR3 DNA sequence: TGCAGTGCCGGGACTAGCGGGGGGGGGTTCTCGGCCCAGTACTTC. J is TRBJ2-5 and V is TRBV20-1; 16 nucleotides line up with TRBD2. V lost 6 bases and J lost 9; bases outside the gene matches: 10. This CDR3 region has 15 residues. Germline V gene data show CDR1 as DFQATT and CDR2 as SNEGSKA (reference sequence).

This clonotype occurred many times. The CDR3: CSARDPLVVDTQYF. DNA of the CDR3: TGCAGTGCTAGAGATCCATTGGTAGTAGATACGCAGTATTTT. The chain combines TRBV20-1 with TRBJ2-3; D unclear. There are 14 residues in the CDR3. The ends were cut back, 0 bases at V and 5 bases at J, with 12 bases in the middle. Germline V gene data show CDR1 as DFQATT and CDR2 as SNEGSKA (reference sequence).

This clonotype was seen repeatedly, ten times or more. The CDR3 DNA reads as TGTGCCAGCAGCCAGGAGGCTCAGCAAGAGACCCAGTACTTC. It specifies CASSQEAQQETQYF. The rearrangement uses TRBV4-2 and TRBJ2-5; D is perhaps TRBD2 (5 bases). Germline assignment: CDR1 LGHNA and CDR2 YNFKEQ. The ends were cut back, 3 bases at V and 2 bases at J, with 10 bases in the middle. This CDR3 spans 14 amino acids.

There are many counts of this clonotype. This chain joins TRBV15 and TRBJ2-4; D remains unclear. Trimming removed 0 bases at V and 2 bases at J, with 8 bases between. The CDR3 extends over 15 amino acids. Germline V gene sequence: CDR1 LNHNV, CDR2 YYDKDF (reference sequence). The CDR3 here is CATSREKGSKNIQYF. For the CDR3, the DNA is TGTGCCACCAGCAGAGAAAAAGGGTCCAAAAACATTCAGTACTTC.

This clonotype has ten or more counts. The J gene is TRBJ1-1, the V gene TRBV12-3 or TRBV12-4; 8 bases align to TRBD1. Germline trimming cut 1 base from V and 6 bases from J; bases unmatched to any gene: 4. The CDR3 is made up of 14 amino acids. The CDR3 DNA is TGTGCCAGCAGTTTAGGGACAGGGAGGGCTGAAGCTTTCTTT. Its translation is CASSLGTGRAEAFF.

This clonotype was observed at least ten times. The rearrangement joins TRBV10-3 to TRBJ2-5, with 12 bases aligning to TRBD1. Germline CDR1 reads ENHRY; CDR2 reads SYGVKD. The V segment lost 5 bases and the J segment 5 bases; nucleotides outside the gene matches: 6. CDR3 length equals 15 residues. The CDR3 region is CAISLGQGAGETQYF. CDR3 in DNA: TGTGCCATCAGTTTGGGACAGGGGGCCGGGGAGACCCAGTACTTC.

This clonotype was detected many times. Here the CDR3 reads CSARDIFSNQPQHF. The CDR3 coding sequence is TGCAGTGCTAGAGATATATTTAGCAATCAGCCCCAGCATTTT. V usage is TRBV20-1 and J usage is TRBJ1-5; D is unclear. Between the trimmed V and J ends, which lost 0 bases and 0 bases, there was a span of 6 bases. The germline CDR1 and CDR2 sequences are DFQATT and SNEGSKA (reference sequence). CDR3 size: 14 residues.

The chain uses TRBV20-1 and TRBJ2-7; D is perhaps TRBD1 (5 bases). Germline V gene data show CDR1 as DFQATT and CDR2 as SNEGSKA (reference sequence). The CDR3 contains 14 residues. The V and J ends lost 0 bases and 5 bases respectively, with 14 bases between them. The CDR3 DNA follows: TGCAGTGCTAGAGATCATGCAGGGCGCCACGAGCAGTACTTC. Protein: CSARDHAGRHEQYF.

This clonotype was counted many times. V usage is TRBV7-9 and J usage is TRBJ1-2; D is uncertain. Germline V gene lookup returns CDR1 SEHNR and CDR2 FQNEAQ (reference sequence). This CDR3 comprises 15 residues. V lost 2 bases, J lost 5 bases, and 15 bases lay in between. The CDR3 sequence is CASSLSAETFYGYTF. The DNA for the CDR3 is TGTGCCAGCAGCTTATCAGCGGAGACTTTTTATGGCTACACCTTC.

The sample holds a few counts of this clonotype. The CDR3 sequence: CASSSPVRWTANSGANVLTF. CDR3 bases: TGTGCCAGCAGCTCCCCGGTTCGGTGGACAGCGAACTCTGGGGCCAACGTCCTGACTTTC. The chain links TRBV28 to TRBJ2-6; D possibly corresponds to TRBD1 (6 bases). Germline assignment: CDR1 MDHEN and CDR2 SYDVKM. Trimming stripped 6 bases from V and 0 bases from J, with 24 bases between. The CDR3 spans 20 residues.